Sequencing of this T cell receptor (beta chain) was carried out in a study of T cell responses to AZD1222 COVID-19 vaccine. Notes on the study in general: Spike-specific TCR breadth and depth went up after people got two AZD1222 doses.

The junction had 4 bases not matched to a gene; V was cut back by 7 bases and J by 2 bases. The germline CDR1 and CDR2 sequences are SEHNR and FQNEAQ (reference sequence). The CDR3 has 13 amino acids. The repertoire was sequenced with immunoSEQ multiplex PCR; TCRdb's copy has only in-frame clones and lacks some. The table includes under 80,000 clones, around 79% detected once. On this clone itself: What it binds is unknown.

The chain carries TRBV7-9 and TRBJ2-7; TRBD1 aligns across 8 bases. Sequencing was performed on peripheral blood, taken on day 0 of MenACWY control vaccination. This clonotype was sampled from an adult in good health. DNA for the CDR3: TGTGCCAGCACCCGGACAGGGCCCTACGAGCAGTACTTC. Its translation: CASTRTGPYEQYF.